These T cell receptor beta chains were read from a single sample in a study of blood T cell repertoires in COVID-19. Libraries were prepared by immunoSEQ multiplex PCR; TCRdb keeps only in-frame clonotypes and omits some of them. The repertoire holds around 440,000 clones, with about 87% as singletons. Sequencing was performed on peripheral blood. Receptors originate from a woman in her forties or fifties with COVID-19, enrolled during active disease. The conserved cysteine and the conserved F or W are not part of the CDR3 here.

>TRBV5-1|TRBJ1-1
ASSLEGAGLTEAF
>TRBV28|TRBJ1-2
ASSSDRGFYGYT
>TRBV6-5|TRBJ1-1
ASRAPNAF
>TRBV28|TRBJ2-1
ASSSISGGSWDEQF
>TRBV19|TRBJ1-5
ASTLGTPGRLSNQPQH
>TRBV30|TRBJ2-1
AWSVRGVSYNEQF
>TRBV7-8|TRBJ1-4
ASSLDGWTGSGKLF
>TRBV9|TRBJ1-2
ASSVGRFDGYT
>TRBV15|TRBJ1-2
ATSSDRGSHNYGYT
>TRBV3-1/TRBV3-2|TRBJ1-1
ASSSQGLNTEAF
>TRBV19|TRBJ1-2
ASRQGEGYT
>TRBV6-6|TRBJ1-1
ASRAGNTEAF
>TRBV20-1|TRBJ2-3
SASGQGTSTDTQY
>TRBV19|TRBJ2-3
ASKRGRADTQY
>TRBV5-1|TRBJ2-7
ASSTRGLTGRGSYEQY
>TRBV4-1|TRBJ2-7
ASSQLHTSGAYEQY
>TRBV4-2|TRBJ2-7
ASSQVGTGDSSYEQY
>TRBV3-1/TRBV3-2|TRBJ2-3
ASSQRGRGALDTQY
>TRBV27|TRBJ1-2
ASSFTQLGQGDGYT
>TRBV30|TRBJ1-2
AWSVRGQGGHGYT
>TRBV11-1|TRBJ1-6
ASSLGQGRSPLH
>TRBV6-5|TRBJ2-7
ASSRNSIPGEQY
>TRBV11-2|TRBJ2-2
ASSLAGWPGQVTGELF
>TRBV12-3/TRBV12-4|TRBJ2-7
ASSSSREGEQY
>TRBV2|TRBJ2-7
ANLRLPGGYEQY
>TRBV27|TRBJ1-2
ASSYRGRGYT